The present T cell receptor beta chain was sequenced within a study of control samples from healthy donors and cancer patients. Produced via immunoSEQ multiplex PCR; TCRdb's table is partial and in-frame only. This sample has some 120,000 clones; 93% occur once, and the top ten carry 2.6%. The CDR3 extends over 13 amino acids. The germline CDR1 and CDR2 sequences are MDHEN and SYDVKM. V was cut by 10 bases and J by 2 bases, with 15 bases left in between. The receptor was isolated from a man in his thirties or forties in good health. This chain uses TRBV28 with TRBJ2-7; the D gene is possibly TRBD1 (6 bases). The source material was blood. CDR3 sequence: CATSRGQTYEQYF. CDR3 coding DNA: TGTGCCACCTCCAGGGGACAAACCTACGAGCAGTACTTC.